The rows below give T cell receptor beta chains drawn from one sample of a study of blood T cell repertoires in COVID-19. The protocol was immunoSEQ multiplex PCR, while the TCRdb copy is restricted to in-frame clones and leaves out a portion. This table has roughly 320,000 clones, approximately 84% appearing once. Source material: PBMCs or T cells enriched from blood (not recorded which). These receptors were obtained from a man aged 30-40 years who had recovered from COVID-19. Both conserved end residues are trimmed from each CDR3.

j_call: TRBJ2-5; v_call: TRBV25-1; cdr3_aa: ASSESDYRETQY
j_call: TRBJ1-4; v_call: TRBV5-1; cdr3_aa: ASSWGQAGNEKLF
j_call: TRBJ2-7; v_call: TRBV19; cdr3_aa: ASSDPRGSSYEQY
j_call: TRBJ1-5; v_call: TRBV30; cdr3_aa: AWSAGVQVRQPQH
j_call: TRBJ2-7; v_call: TRBV5-5; cdr3_aa: ASSLGQGNNEQY
j_call: TRBJ1-5; v_call: TRBV19; cdr3_aa: ASSMGPQQPQH
j_call: TRBJ1-1; v_call: TRBV19; cdr3_aa: ASTNQGLANTEAF
j_call: TRBJ2-1; v_call: TRBV27; cdr3_aa: ASSSGGSSYNEQF
j_call: TRBJ1-3; v_call: TRBV7-9; cdr3_aa: ASSLGQNTIY
j_call: TRBJ1-3; v_call: TRBV19; cdr3_aa: ASSLAAGTGDHSGNTIY
j_call: TRBJ1-6; v_call: TRBV18; cdr3_aa: ASSLGQGSNNSPLH
j_call: TRBJ1-3; v_call: TRBV7-6; cdr3_aa: ASSSPRGGRSGNTIY
j_call: TRBJ1-1; v_call: TRBV5-1; cdr3_aa: ASSLSRANTEAF
j_call: TRBJ2-7; v_call: TRBV6-5; cdr3_aa: ASSYSGGRAGEQY
j_call: TRBJ1-2; v_call: TRBV9; cdr3_aa: ASSVSDYGYT
j_call: TRBJ1-2; v_call: TRBV19; cdr3_aa: ASRLGEVLGYT
j_call: TRBJ2-1; v_call: TRBV6-5; cdr3_aa: ASITPSYNEQF
j_call: TRBJ2-7; v_call: TRBV14; cdr3_aa: ASSHRPPIHRNSYEQY
j_call: TRBJ1-2; v_call: TRBV29-1; cdr3_aa: SPIPSTGDYGYT
j_call: TRBJ1-1; v_call: TRBV11-2; cdr3_aa: ASSLESGTNTEAF
j_call: TRBJ2-5; v_call: TRBV18; cdr3_aa: ASSLGVTAQETQY
j_call: TRBJ1-6; v_call: TRBV7-2; cdr3_aa: ASSLDGSYNSPLH
j_call: TRBJ1-1; v_call: TRBV11-2; cdr3_aa: ASSLFTGGVSGAF
j_call: TRBJ2-7; v_call: TRBV3-1/TRBV3-2; cdr3_aa: ASSQWTSGRAHNYEQY
j_call: TRBJ1-2; v_call: TRBV7-6; cdr3_aa: ASSFGSGYGYT
j_call: TRBJ1-4; v_call: TRBV2; cdr3_aa: ASTEPGQGTNEKLF
j_call: TRBJ2-4; v_call: TRBV11-3; cdr3_aa: ASSEGTANIQY
j_call: TRBJ2-1; v_call: TRBV5-6; cdr3_aa: ASSTGAGVYDEQF
j_call: TRBJ2-5; v_call: TRBV7-8; cdr3_aa: ASSLSSGETQY
j_call: TRBJ2-1; v_call: TRBV5-1; cdr3_aa: ASSADSSYNEQF
j_call: TRBJ1-1; v_call: TRBV5-1; cdr3_aa: ASSLNPAPGATEAF
j_call: TRBJ1-3; v_call: TRBV5-1; cdr3_aa: ASSGGQGGGSGNTIY
j_call: TRBJ1-5; v_call: TRBV19; cdr3_aa: ASSTARGSNQPQH
j_call: TRBJ1-5; v_call: TRBV28; cdr3_aa: ASSHQGGGEQPQH
j_call: TRBJ1-2; v_call: TRBV15; cdr3_aa: ATSAMYRDGYGYT
j_call: TRBJ2-7; v_call: TRBV14; cdr3_aa: ASSQGGTSGYEQY
j_call: TRBJ2-2; v_call: TRBV14; cdr3_aa: ASSQERMTGTGELF
j_call: TRBJ1-4; v_call: TRBV6-5; cdr3_aa: ASSHDSRKLF
j_call: TRBJ1-1; v_call: TRBV6-5; cdr3_aa: ASRATGGINTEAF